Listed below are T cell receptor beta chains from one sample, sequenced in a study of blood T cells in healthy people across ages. TCRdb analysed the 5' RACE reads with MiXCR anew, one entry per CDR3 protein. Here the sample spans 750,000 to 950,000 distinct CDR3 sequences, about 48% being singletons. Sequenced material: blood. Receptor source: an elderly man in good health. CDR3s include the opening cysteine and the closing phenylalanine or tryptophan. Fields, in order: V gene, clone size, D gene, J gene, CDR3 protein, CDR3 DNA. D genes are given only for firm matches. A clone size is listed for some rows: how often the clone was seen (once, few, many), or a class if it is expanded.

TRBV7-2	few	TRBD2	TRBJ2-3	CASSLYSASGAASTDTQYF	TGTGCCAGCAGCTTATACAGTGCTAGCGGGGCAGCCAGCACAGATACGCAGTATTTT
TRBV6-5	few	.	TRBJ2-6	CASSYSLISGANVLTF	TGTGCCAGCAGTTACTCCCTGATCTCTGGGGCCAACGTCCTGACTTTC
TRBV12-3/TRBV12-4	.	.	TRBJ2-3	CASSLVPF	TGTGCCAGCAGTTTAGTTCCATTT
TRBV12-3/TRBV12-4	.	.	TRBJ1-1	CASSPNKGWGDTEAFF	TGTGCCAGCAGCCCTAACAAGGGGTGGGGGGACACTGAAGCTTTCTTT
TRBV6-1	many	.	TRBJ2-1	CASTRAREQFF	TGTGCCAGCACCAGAGCGCGGGAGCAGTTCTTC
TRBV12-3/TRBV12-4	.	.	TRBJ2-1	CASGLGGEFF	TGTGCCAGCGGTCTAGGAGGGGAGTTCTTC
TRBV7-2	.	.	TRBJ2-1	CASSSVQREQFF	TGTGCCAGCAGCTCAGTACAGCGTGAGCAGTTCTTC
TRBV7-3	.	TRBD2	TRBJ2-4	CASSLSGGLAKNIQYF	TGTGCCAGCAGCTTATCCGGGGGGTTAGCCAAAAACATTCAGTACTTC
TRBV20-1	few	.	TRBJ1-2	CSAPLGGASGGYTF	TGCAGTGCTCCCCTGGGGGGCGCTTCTGGTGGCTACACCTTC
TRBV27	few	TRBD1	TRBJ2-6	CASSPRTGLTSGANVLTF	TGTGCCAGCAGTCCCAGGACAGGTCTTACCTCTGGGGCCAACGTCCTGACTTTC
TRBV12-3/TRBV12-4	few	.	TRBJ2-5	CASSLHSQETQYF	TGTGCCAGCAGTTTACACTCCCAAGAGACCCAGTACTTC
TRBV9	.	.	TRBJ2-4	CASSADWGRVSKNIQYF	TGTGCCAGCAGCGCTGACTGGGGGCGGGTGTCCAAAAACATTCAGTACTTC
TRBV11-2	.	.	TRBJ2-7	CASSYGTRQSSYNEQYF	TGTGCCAGCAGCTATGGGACCAGACAGAGCTCCTACAATGAGCAGTACTTC
TRBV20-1	.	TRBD1	TRBJ2-7	CSARNRDRGYEQYF	TGCAGTGCTAGGAACCGGGACAGGGGATACGAGCAGTACTTC
TRBV7-9	few	.	TRBJ2-7	CARGPLKAGFYEQYF	TGTGCCAGGGGGCCCCTAAAAGCAGGGTTCTACGAGCAGTACTTC
TRBV13	.	.	TRBJ2-1	CASTAAGASSYNEQFF	TGTGCCAGCACAGCGGCGGGGGCCAGCTCCTACAATGAGCAGTTCTTC
TRBV5-1	.	.	TRBJ2-2	CASSFSGSITGELFF	TGCGCCAGCAGCTTCTCCGGCAGCATCACCGGGGAGCTGTTTTTT
TRBV12-3/TRBV12-4	once	TRBD1	TRBJ2-5	CASSFGQGARETQYF	TGTGCCAGCAGTTTCGGGCAGGGGGCGAGGGAGACCCAGTACTTC
TRBV7-9	.	.	TRBJ2-1	CASSSVLTPDYNEQFF	TGTGCCAGCAGCTCCGTGCTTACCCCCGATTACAATGAGCAGTTCTTC
TRBV5-1	.	.	TRBJ2-7	CASTRGEASAYNEQYF	TGCGCCAGCACCCGAGGAGAGGCGTCGGCCTACAATGAGCAGTACTTC
TRBV24-1	.	.	TRBJ1-5	CATTEGFNQPQHF	TGTGCCACCACCGAGGGATTCAATCAGCCCCAGCATTTT
TRBV9	.	.	TRBJ2-5	CASSAHARGQQETQYF	TGTGCCAGCAGCGCCCATGCGCGGGGGCAACAAGAGACCCAGTACTTC
TRBV20-1	once	.	TRBJ2-7	CSAISRHSSYNEQYF	TGCAGTGCTATTAGCCGTCATAGCTCCTACAATGAGCAGTACTTC
TRBV29-1	.	.	TRBJ1-4	CSVEGPGTGTSREKLFF	TGCAGCGTTGAAGGCCCCGGCACAGGGACATCGCGTGAAAAACTGTTTTTT
TRBV20-1	.	TRBD1	TRBJ1-2	CSAPVRGTDYGYTF	TGCAGTGCCCCCGTTCGGGGGACAGACTATGGCTACACCTTC
TRBV18	.	.	TRBJ2-1	CASSPGRTENEQFF	TGTGCCAGCTCACCAGGTAGGACAGAAAATGAGCAGTTCTTC
TRBV5-8	few	.	TRBJ2-3	CASTPPTGYAYF	TGTGCCAGCACCCCCCCGACAGGATACGCGTATTTT
TRBV4-1	.	.	TRBJ2-7	CASSQDPGTAGPYEQYF	TGCGCCAGCAGCCAAGATCCGGGGACGGCGGGGCCCTACGAGCAGTACTTC
TRBV5-1	.	TRBD2	TRBJ2-1	CASSLAASGGYNEQFF	TGCGCCAGCAGCTTGGCCGCTAGCGGGGGGTACAATGAGCAGTTCTTC
TRBV7-9	few	TRBD1	TRBJ1-1	CASRRTGTVTEAFF	TGTGCCAGCCGTCGAACCGGGACAGTTACTGAAGCTTTCTTT
TRBV2	.	TRBD1	TRBJ2-1	CASFRDRGISYNEQFF	TGTGCCAGCTTCCGGGACAGGGGAATCTCCTACAATGAGCAGTTCTTC
TRBV7-9	.	.	TRBJ2-1	CASSPGLSNEQFF	TGTGCCAGCAGCCCGGGACTTAGCAATGAGCAGTTCTTC
TRBV24-1	many	TRBD1	TRBJ2-1	CATSDTYGTGTLNEQFF	TGTGCCACCAGTGATACCTACGGGACAGGAACTCTCAATGAGCAGTTCTTC
TRBV7-2	.	.	TRBJ1-6	CASRHPRDSSPLHF	TGTGCCAGCAGACACCCTAGGGACTCTTCACCCCTCCACTTT
TRBV5-1	.	.	TRBJ1-1	CASGGEGVMNTEAFF	TGCGCCAGCGGGGGTGAGGGCGTGATGAACACTGAAGCTTTCTTT
TRBV6-6	few	TRBD2	TRBJ2-6	CASSYNGRGSGANVLTF	TGTGCCAGCAGTTACAATGGGAGGGGCTCTGGGGCCAACGTCCTGACTTTC
TRBV25-1	.	.	TRBJ2-1	CASSAPTRRNEQFF	TGTGCCAGCAGTGCCCCGACTAGGAGGAATGAGCAGTTCTTC
TRBV25-1	few	.	TRBJ2-5	CASSDVRLSFGETQYF	TGTGCCAGCAGTGATGTGCGCCTTAGCTTCGGAGAGACCCAGTACTTC
TRBV9	.	.	TRBJ2-1	CASSVAGTSYNEQFF	TGTGCCAGCAGCGTAGCCGGTACCTCCTACAATGAGCAGTTCTTC
TRBV6-5	.	.	TRBJ1-2	CASSYSGVRYYGYTF	TGTGCCAGCAGCTACTCGGGGGTACGGTACTATGGCTACACCTTC